This T cell receptor (beta chain) is drawn from a study of blood T cell repertoires in COVID-19. In the study overall: The samples span acute and convalescent COVID-19 from the United States, Italy and Spain.

Methods used by the authors: Reference gene primers were amplified, and this amplification served to estimate nucleated cell counts. Profiling relied on immunoSEQ multiplex PCR, and the TCRdb table lists in-frame clones only, not all of them. V and J calls and clone size are given by that table; D and trimming were obtained from the DNA. Of roughly 49,000 clones listed, 68% were seen once; the top ten hold about 9%. The V end lost 4 bases, the J end lost 2 bases, and 12 bases lay between the germline ends. The CDR3 length is 14 residues. The V gene's germline CDR1 is SGHDT and CDR2 YYEEEE. Sequenced input: peripheral blood. The sequence derives from a woman in her 70s with acute or convalescent COVID-19. This chain joins TRBV5-6 and TRBJ1-2; D might be TRBD1 (6 bases). CDR3 in amino acids: CASSNTDRNYGYTF. The CDR3 DNA sequence: TGTGCCAGCAGCAACACGGACAGAAACTATGGCTACACCTTC.